The entry that follows covers one T cell receptor (beta chain) sequence. Antigen unknown. The data stem from a study of T cell responses to AZD1222 COVID-19 vaccine. Findings and limits, study-wide: Clonal diversity was possibly underestimated, and the donors were mostly white British, with more females.

The assay was immunoSEQ multiplex PCR, and TCRdb's table has in-frame clones only and misses some. The sample lists around 190,000 clones; around 92% were seen once. This clonotype originated in an adult in good health. This material consisted of peripheral blood, taken on day 0 of AZD1222 vaccination.

The CDR3 here is CASSFAQVDTQYF. The DNA of the CDR3 is TGTGCCAGCAGCTTTGCACAGGTAGATACGCAGTATTTT. V is TRBV7-9 and J is TRBJ2-3; D perhaps matches TRBD1 (5 bases). V lost 3 bases, J lost 5 bases, and 9 bases lay in between. The CDR3 spans 13 residues. Germline V CDR1 and CDR2: SEHNR, FQNEAQ (reference sequence).